Shown below are 15 T cell receptor beta chains from a single sample sequenced in a study of blood T cell repertoires in COVID-19 (TCRdb year 2020). Library method: the immunoSEQ multiplex PCR assay. TCRdb mirrors the immuneACCESS table, restricted to in-frame sequences. Some clones are absent from its copies; in checked studies, under half trace to an unresolved V gene, and the reason for the others is unknown. Recorded for this sample are approximately 200,000 clones; 70% to 85% of them occurred a single time. The ten top clones hold 6.5% to 8.5% of the sample. The sequencing input was peripheral blood. The receptors originated from a human donor with acute or convalescent COVID-19. The donor label of this sample is uncertain.

This chain connects TRBV2 to TRBJ1-1; 7 bases align to TRBD1. The V and J ends lost 8 bases and 6 bases, in that order; junction bases with no gene match: 6. This CDR3 region has 12 residues. Germline V gene data show CDR1 as SNHLY and CDR2 as FYNNEI. For the CDR3, the DNA is TGTGCCAGCGTGAGGCAGGGGGCTGAAGCTTTCTTT. This sequence encodes CASVRQGAEAFF.

This rearrangement joins TRBV5-4 to TRBJ2-1; the D gene is possibly TRBD2 (5 bases). Germline CDR1 reads SGHNT; CDR2 reads YYREEE (reference sequence). The CDR3 is 13 amino acids. V lost 3 bases and J 8 bases, leaving 12 bases between the germline ends. In DNA form, the CDR3 reads TGTGCCAGCAGCTCCTCGGGAACCCATGAGCAGTTCTTC. Protein product: CASSSSGTHEQFF.

This rearrangement joins TRBV27 to TRBJ1-1, with D tentatively TRBD1 (6 bases). The CDR3 runs 16 residues. V lost 6 bases and J 0 bases, leaving 17 bases between the germline ends. Germline V lookup: CDR1 MNHEY, CDR2 SMNVEV (reference sequence). The CDR3 DNA follows: TGTGCCAGCAGACCCTTCGGGACACTATTGAACACTGAAGCTTTCTTT. Translated: CASRPFGTLLNTEAFF.

V gene TRBV14 combines with J gene TRBJ1-6; TRBD1 might be the D (5 bases). Deletions cut 0 bases from V and 10 bases from J, with 10 bases between. Germline-derived CDR1 and CDR2 are SGHDN and FVKESK. This CDR3 is built from 14 residues. The CDR3 sequence is CASSQDRAGSPLHF. The CDR3 DNA reads as TGTGCCAGCAGCCAAGACAGGGCTGGCTCACCCCTCCACTTT.

This chain uses TRBV10-3 with TRBJ1-2; D gene unclear. The CDR3 totals 11 residues. The V and J ends lost 11 bases and 2 bases respectively, with 9 bases between them. Germline CDR1 and CDR2: ENHRY and SYGVKD. As DNA, the CDR3 is TGTGCCCACGGGTGGAACTATGGCTACACCTTC. It yields the protein CAHGWNYGYTF.

The DNA of the CDR3 is TGTGCCATCAGCGCGGGCACTGAAGCTTTCTTT. Translation gives CAISAGTEAFF. V gene TRBV10-3 combines with J gene TRBJ1-1; D is ambiguous. The CDR3 sequence is 11 residues long. Looked up from germline, CDR1 is ENHRY and CDR2 is SYGVKD. V was pared by 6 bases and J by 4 bases, with 6 bases between.

V gene TRBV7-4 combines with J gene TRBJ1-5, with a possible D match to TRBD1 (5 bases). V gave up 5 bases and J gave up 2 bases, with 19 bases separating them. This CDR3 region has 17 residues. Germline CDR1 is SGHVT and CDR2 is SQSDAQ. CDR3 in DNA: TGTGCCAGCAGCCCCCGGGGGGACGGAGAGGGCAATCAGCCCCAGCATTTT. Residues: CASSPRGDGEGNQPQHF.

In nucleotides, the CDR3 is TGCGCCAGCAGTGTTTATGGCAGGCTTGATGAGCAGTTCTTC. It specifies CASSVYGRLDEQFF. The rearrangement joins TRBV10-2 to TRBJ2-1; no reliable D call. Germline V lookup: CDR1 WSHSY, CDR2 SAAADI. The CDR3 is 14 residues long. The V end lost 4 bases, the J end lost 8 bases, and 15 bases lay between the germline ends.

V and J are TRBV6-5 and TRBJ2-7; 7 nucleotides agree with TRBD2. V lost 0 bases and J lost 3; bases outside the gene matches: 8. Germline lookup yields CDR1 MNHEY and CDR2 SVGAGI. This CDR3 region has 16 residues. The CDR3 coding sequence is TGTGCCAGCAGTTACTCTCGCGGAGCGGGAAGCTACGAGCAGTACTTC. Amino acids: CASSYSRGAGSYEQYF.

The CDR3 reads CASSLGYVGQTGGELFF. Here the CDR3 DNA reads TGCGCCAGCAGCTTGGGTTACGTCGGACAGACGGGCGGGGAGCTGTTTTTT. V usage is TRBV5-1 and J usage is TRBJ2-2, with D maybe TRBD1 (6 bases). The germline V and J ends were trimmed by 0 bases and 7 bases, with 19 bases remaining between them. This CDR3 is 17 amino acids long. Germline CDR1 reads SGHRS; CDR2 reads YFSETQ.

The J gene is TRBJ1-5, the V gene TRBV19; 7 bases map to TRBD1. V lost 5 bases and J lost 1; bases outside the gene matches: 11. CDR3 length: 17 residues. From germline, CDR1 is LNHDA and CDR2 SQIVND (reference sequence). The DNA of the CDR3 is TGTGCCAGTAGTCTCGGGACAGTAGGAGGGAGCAATCAGCCCCAGCATTTT. Amino acid sequence: CASSLGTVGGSNQPQHF.

With respect to this clone: This sample also contains other DNA sequences that code for the same CDR3. This chain uses TRBV2 with TRBJ2-7, with 14 bases lining up with TRBD2. V was clipped by 9 bases and J by 4 bases; unmatched bases: 2. CDR1 and CDR2 from the germline V gene are SNHLY and FYNNEI. The length of the CDR3 is 13 residues. The CDR3 reads CARGTSGSYEQYF. The CDR3 region has the DNA TGTGCCAGGGGGACTAGCGGGAGTTACGAGCAGTACTTC. Combining the CDR3 with reference TRBV2 and TRBJ2-7 gives the whole variable domain EPEVTQTPSHQVTQMGQEVILRCVPISNHLYFYWYRQILGQKVEFLVSFYNNEISEKSEIFDDQFSVERPDGSNFTLKIRSTKLEDSAMYFCARGTSGSYEQYFGPGTRLTVT.

This sequence joins TRBV3-1 (or the pseudogene TRBV3-2) and TRBJ1-2, with a possible D match to TRBD1 (6 bases). From germline, CDR1 is LGHDT and CDR2 YNNKEL (reference sequence). This CDR3 spans 15 amino acids. The V end lost 0 bases, the J end lost 4 bases, and 12 bases lay between the germline ends. The CDR3 sequence is CASSQDPRGSYGYTF. In DNA form, the CDR3 reads TGTGCCAGCAGCCAAGATCCCAGGGGCTCCTATGGCTACACCTTC.

The chain combines TRBV19 with TRBJ1-2; 9 positions agree with TRBD1. With V trimmed by 3 bases and J by 5 bases, 7 bases remained unmatched. The CDR3 totals 15 residues. The germline V gene has CDR1 LNHDA and CDR2 SQIVND (reference sequence). The DNA of the CDR3 is TGTGCCAGTAGTATTGGAACAGGGGGCTGGTATGGCTACACCTTC. Residues: CASSIGTGGWYGYTF.

This sequence joins TRBV3-1 (or the pseudogene TRBV3-2) and TRBJ2-5; D unresolved. Germline values: CDR1 LGHDT, CDR2 YNNKEL (reference sequence). Between the trimmed V and J ends, which lost 1 base and 0 bases, there was a span of 6 bases. CDR3 length: 14 amino acids. As DNA, the CDR3 is TGTGCCAGCAGCCAAGGCCAGTACCAAGAGACCCAGTACTTC. Its protein product is CASSQGQYQETQYF.